A selection of T cell receptor beta chains follows, all from one sample in a study of blood T cell repertoires in COVID-19. TCRdb's copy holds only in-frame clones and misses some; the assay was immunoSEQ multiplex PCR. The profile shows approximately 82,000 clones, 75% to 85% of them singletons. The sample taken for sequencing was peripheral blood. Receptors originate from a human donor in a cohort sampled during active COVID-19. CDR3s include the opening cysteine and the closing phenylalanine or tryptophan. D genes are given only for firm matches. For some rows the clone size is stated as once, few or many, or as a class when expanded; others skip it.

d_gene: TRBD2
abundance: few
v_gene: TRBV4-2
j_gene: TRBJ2-5
CDR3aa: CASSQDSLAGGLETQYF
CDR3nt: TGTGCCAGCAGCCAAGATAGCCTAGCGGGGGGTTTGGAGACCCAGTACTTC

d_gene: TRBD1
abundance: NA
v_gene: TRBV5-4
j_gene: TRBJ2-3
CDR3aa: CASRDRGITDTQYF
CDR3nt: TGTGCCAGCAGGGACAGGGGGATCACAGATACGCAGTATTTT

d_gene: NA
abundance: NA
v_gene: TRBV14
j_gene: TRBJ1-2
CDR3aa: CASSLTRVPNYGYTF
CDR3nt: TGTGCCAGCAGCTTGACCAGGGTTCCTAACTATGGCTACACCTTC

d_gene: NA
abundance: NA
v_gene: TRBV7-3
j_gene: TRBJ2-6
CDR3aa: CASSSSRVSGANVLTF
CDR3nt: TGTGCCAGCAGCTCGTCACGAGTTTCTGGGGCCAACGTCCTGACTTTC

d_gene: TRBD1
abundance: NA
v_gene: TRBV7-9
j_gene: TRBJ2-7
CDR3aa: CASSRTGQGDEQYF
CDR3nt: TGTGCCAGCAGCCGAACGGGACAGGGAGACGAGCAGTACTTC

d_gene: NA
abundance: NA
v_gene: TRBV2
j_gene: TRBJ1-2
CDR3aa: CASSFTGTGGYTF
CDR3nt: TGTGCCAGCAGTTTTACCGGGACTGGCGGCTACACCTTC

d_gene: NA
abundance: NA
v_gene: TRBV4-2
j_gene: TRBJ2-2
CDR3aa: CASSHLDTTGELFF
CDR3nt: TGTGCCAGCAGCCATCTCGACACCACCGGGGAGCTGTTTTTT

d_gene: NA
abundance: NA
v_gene: TRBV10-3
j_gene: TRBJ2-3
CDR3aa: CAISVASTDTQYF
CDR3nt: TGTGCCATCAGTGTAGCTAGCACAGATACGCAGTATTTT

d_gene: TRBD1
abundance: NA
v_gene: TRBV7-9
j_gene: TRBJ1-6
CDR3aa: CASSDRQGSPLHF
CDR3nt: TGTGCCAGCAGCGATAGACAGGGTTCACCCCTCCACTTT

d_gene: NA
abundance: NA
v_gene: TRBV11-2
j_gene: TRBJ2-7
CDR3aa: CASSLGGSNEQYF
CDR3nt: TGTGCCAGCAGCTTAGGTGGTAGCAACGAGCAGTACTTC

d_gene: NA
abundance: NA
v_gene: TRBV7-2
j_gene: TRBJ1-2
CDR3aa: CASSLYEEGGGYTF
CDR3nt: TGTGCCAGCAGCTTATACGAAGAAGGGGGTGGCTACACCTTC

d_gene: TRBD1
abundance: NA
v_gene: TRBV3-1/TRBV3-2
j_gene: TRBJ2-1
CDR3aa: CASSQDLGQGAREQFF
CDR3nt: TGTGCCAGCAGCCAAGATTTGGGACAGGGGGCGCGTGAGCAGTTCTTC

d_gene: NA
abundance: NA
v_gene: TRBV4-3
j_gene: TRBJ1-2
CDR3aa: CASSQGQARTYYGYTF
CDR3nt: TGCGCCAGCAGCCAAGGCCAAGCACGGACATACTATGGCTACACCTTC

d_gene: NA
abundance: NA
v_gene: TRBV6-6
j_gene: TRBJ2-2
CDR3aa: CASSALAANTGELFF
CDR3nt: TGTGCCAGCAGCGCCCTGGCAGCGAACACCGGGGAGCTGTTTTTT

d_gene: TRBD1
abundance: NA
v_gene: TRBV5-1
j_gene: TRBJ1-6
CDR3aa: CASSLGQGPSYSPLHF
CDR3nt: TGCGCCAGCAGCTTAGGACAGGGGCCTTCTTACTCACCCCTCCACTTT

d_gene: NA
abundance: NA
v_gene: TRBV18
j_gene: TRBJ2-3
CDR3aa: CASSPAGPTDTQYF
CDR3nt: TGTGCCAGCTCACCAGCGGGACCCACAGATACGCAGTATTTT

d_gene: NA
abundance: NA
v_gene: TRBV6-5
j_gene: TRBJ1-2
CDR3aa: CASSYNFLFVYGYTF
CDR3nt: TGTGCCAGCAGTTATAACTTTTTGTTTGTCTATGGCTACACCTTC

d_gene: TRBD1
abundance: NA
v_gene: TRBV27
j_gene: TRBJ1-1
CDR3aa: CASNPTGGYTEAFF
CDR3nt: TGTGCCAGCAACCCGACAGGGGGCTACACTGAAGCTTTCTTT

d_gene: TRBD1
abundance: NA
v_gene: TRBV3-1/TRBV3-2
j_gene: TRBJ1-2
CDR3aa: CASSQVQGEGYTF
CDR3nt: TGTGCCAGCAGCCAAGTACAGGGGGAGGGCTACACCTTC

d_gene: NA
abundance: NA
v_gene: TRBV30
j_gene: TRBJ2-7
CDR3aa: CAWGRGYEQYF
CDR3nt: TGTGCCTGGGGCAGGGGCTACGAGCAGTACTTC

d_gene: NA
abundance: NA
v_gene: TRBV7-9
j_gene: TRBJ1-1
CDR3aa: CASSLAVSTEAFF
CDR3nt: TGTGCCAGCAGCTTAGCTGTATCCACTGAAGCTTTCTTT

d_gene: NA
abundance: once
v_gene: TRBV2
j_gene: TRBJ1-2
CDR3aa: CASMKGQTSLGYGYTF
CDR3nt: TGTGCCAGCATGAAAGGACAGACCTCCCTCGGCTATGGCTACACCTTC

d_gene: TRBD1
abundance: NA
v_gene: TRBV6-5
j_gene: TRBJ1-2
CDR3aa: CAIRRTGTNYGYTF
CDR3nt: TGTGCCATACGTAGGACAGGGACTAACTATGGCTACACCTTC

d_gene: TRBD1
abundance: many
v_gene: TRBV5-6
j_gene: TRBJ2-2
CDR3aa: CASSLGDRVAGELFF
CDR3nt: TGTGCCAGCAGCTTGGGGGACAGGGTAGCCGGGGAGCTGTTTTTT

d_gene: NA
abundance: NA
v_gene: TRBV5-1
j_gene: TRBJ2-4
CDR3aa: CASSFGTLQNIQYF
CDR3nt: TGCGCCAGCAGCTTCGGGACTCTCCAAAACATTCAGTACTTC

d_gene: NA
abundance: NA
v_gene: TRBV23-1
j_gene: TRBJ2-7
CDR3aa: CASSQFVRAPYEQYF
CDR3nt: TGCGCCAGCAGTCAATTTGTCAGGGCCCCCTACGAGCAGTACTTC

d_gene: NA
abundance: NA
v_gene: TRBV4-3
j_gene: TRBJ1-2
CDR3aa: CASSQEPETNYGYTF
CDR3nt: TGCGCCAGCAGCCAAGAACCAGAAACTAATTATGGCTACACCTTC

d_gene: TRBD1
abundance: many
v_gene: TRBV28
j_gene: TRBJ1-5
CDR3aa: CASRIDGQAPQHF
CDR3nt: TGTGCCAGCAGGATCGACGGACAGGCGCCCCAGCATTTT

d_gene: TRBD1
abundance: NA
v_gene: TRBV6-5
j_gene: TRBJ2-1
CDR3aa: CASSYANRGNEQFF
CDR3nt: TGTGCCAGCAGTTACGCTAACAGGGGAAATGAGCAGTTCTTC

d_gene: NA
abundance: NA
v_gene: TRBV6-5
j_gene: TRBJ2-1
CDR3aa: CASSKQGYDNEQFF
CDR3nt: TGTGCCAGCAGCAAACAGGGTTATGACAATGAGCAGTTCTTC

d_gene: TRBD2
abundance: NA
v_gene: TRBV7-6
j_gene: TRBJ2-3
CDR3aa: CASRRTSGTTDTQYF
CDR3nt: TGTGCCAGCAGACGGACTAGCGGGACCACAGATACGCAGTATTTT

d_gene: NA
abundance: NA
v_gene: TRBV20-1
j_gene: TRBJ2-7
CDR3aa: CSASRQARLYEQYF
CDR3nt: TGCAGTGCTAGTAGGCAGGCGCGTTTATACGAGCAGTACTTC

d_gene: TRBD1
abundance: NA
v_gene: TRBV15
j_gene: TRBJ1-6
CDR3aa: CATKQGAVNSPLHF
CDR3nt: TGTGCCACTAAACAGGGGGCGGTTAATTCACCCCTCCACTTT

d_gene: NA
abundance: NA
v_gene: TRBV4-1
j_gene: TRBJ2-3
CDR3aa: CASSRWVQGDTQYF
CDR3nt: TGCGCCAGCAGTCGGTGGGTCCAGGGAGATACGCAGTATTTT

d_gene: NA
abundance: NA
v_gene: TRBV18
j_gene: TRBJ1-1
CDR3aa: CASSPSQQGNTEAFF
CDR3nt: TGTGCCAGCTCACCTTCCCAACAGGGTAACACTGAAGCTTTCTTT

d_gene: TRBD1
abundance: NA
v_gene: TRBV6-1
j_gene: TRBJ1-2
CDR3aa: CASSEALRGYGYTF
CDR3nt: TGTGCCAGCAGTGAAGCGCTCAGGGGGTATGGCTACACCTTC

d_gene: NA
abundance: NA
v_gene: TRBV29-1
j_gene: TRBJ2-5
CDR3aa: CSVETLRRGGRETQYF
CDR3nt: TGCAGCGTTGAAACCCTTCGGAGGGGGGGCCGGGAGACCCAGTACTTC

d_gene: TRBD2
abundance: once
v_gene: TRBV6-2/TRBV6-3
j_gene: TRBJ2-2
CDR3aa: CASSYASGGPRNTGELFF
CDR3nt: TGTGCCAGCAGTTACGCTAGCGGGGGGCCACGTAACACCGGGGAGCTGTTTTTT

d_gene: TRBD1
abundance: NA
v_gene: TRBV7-2
j_gene: TRBJ2-7
CDR3aa: CASSLFRAGGHEQYF
CDR3nt: TGTGCCAGCAGCTTATTCCGGGCAGGGGGCCACGAGCAGTACTTC

d_gene: NA
abundance: NA
v_gene: TRBV18
j_gene: TRBJ1-2
CDR3aa: CASSLNGLSLDGYTF
CDR3nt: TGTGCCAGCTCACTGAACGGACTCTCCTTAGATGGCTACACCTTC

d_gene: NA
abundance: NA
v_gene: TRBV27
j_gene: TRBJ1-1
CDR3aa: CASSLWARNHEAFF
CDR3nt: TGTGCCAGCAGCCTGTGGGCACGGAACCATGAAGCTTTCTTT

d_gene: TRBD1
abundance: NA
v_gene: TRBV4-1
j_gene: TRBJ1-2
CDR3aa: CASSRDRVINGYTF
CDR3nt: TGCGCCAGCAGCCGGGACAGGGTGATCAATGGCTACACCTTC

d_gene: NA
abundance: NA
v_gene: TRBV7-2
j_gene: TRBJ1-4
CDR3aa: CASSSNGQINEKLFF
CDR3nt: TGTGCCAGCAGCTCAAACGGACAGATTAATGAAAAACTGTTTTTT

d_gene: NA
abundance: NA
v_gene: TRBV9
j_gene: TRBJ1-6
CDR3aa: CASSSQGSANSPLHF
CDR3nt: TGTGCCAGCAGCTCGCAGGGGAGCGCTAATTCACCCCTCCACTTT

d_gene: NA
abundance: NA
v_gene: TRBV5-1
j_gene: TRBJ2-7
CDR3aa: CASSLDARLYEQYF
CDR3nt: TGCGCTAGCAGCTTGGATGCCAGACTTTACGAGCAGTACTTC

d_gene: TRBD2
abundance: NA
v_gene: TRBV5-1
j_gene: TRBJ2-3
CDR3aa: CASSLGTSGNTDTQYF
CDR3nt: TGCGCCAGCAGCTTGGGGACTAGCGGAAACACAGATACGCAGTATTTT

d_gene: NA
abundance: NA
v_gene: TRBV2
j_gene: TRBJ2-1
CDR3aa: CASLTSISYNEQFF
CDR3nt: TGTGCCAGCCTAACGAGTATCTCCTACAATGAGCAGTTCTTC

d_gene: NA
abundance: NA
v_gene: TRBV9
j_gene: TRBJ2-5
CDR3aa: CASSVTYSREETQYF
CDR3nt: TGTGCCAGCAGCGTAACTTACTCGAGGGAAGAGACCCAGTACTTC